The 5 T cell receptor beta chains below were found in one sample sequenced in a study of response to subunit inactivated influenza vaccine. Each CDR3 protein gets one entry after TCRdb re-called the RT-PCR reads with MiXCR. The repertoire consists of roughly 650,000 distinct CDR3 sequences, with approximately 15% occurring once and the leading ten covering more than 9%. Sequencing used PBMCs from blood, obtained roughly 12 days after vaccination. Source of these receptors: a man in his fifties or sixties who received an inactivated influenza vaccine.

The chain combines TRBV4-3 with TRBJ2-5; the match to TRBD2 covers 14 bases. Germline V gene data show CDR1 as LGHNA and CDR2 as YSLEER. V shed 2 bases and J 5 bases; nucleotides not matched to a gene: 13. The CDR3 is made up of 19 amino acids. The CDR3 here is CASSQRTSGTSGSGETQYF. For the CDR3, the DNA is TGCGCCAGCAGCCAACGTACCTCCGGGACTAGCGGGAGTGGGGAGACCCAGTACTTC.

The chain couples TRBV18 to TRBJ2-4, with 9 positions matching TRBD1. V dropped 6 bases and J dropped 8; count of bases not matched to a gene: 8. Germline CDR1 and CDR2: KGHSH and LQKENI. CDR3 length: 14 residues. The CDR3 sequence is CASSHWDRDDIQYF. The DNA for the CDR3 is TGTGCCAGCTCTCACTGGGACAGGGACGACATTCAGTACTTC.

The V and J genes are TRBV7-2 and TRBJ1-2; a weak D match, TRBD1 (5 bases). Trimming removed 6 bases from V and 3 bases from J, with 11 bases in between. Germline V gene data show CDR1 as SGHTA and CDR2 as FQGNSA. There are 13 residues in the CDR3. The CDR3 loop reads CASSAGRDYGYTF. In DNA, the CDR3 is TGTGCCAGCAGTGCGGGCAGGGACTATGGCTACACCTTC.

This clonotype was seen many times. V usage is TRBV7-2 and J usage is TRBJ1-5, with D unclear. The length of the CDR3 is 13 residues. V was cut by 5 bases and J by 3 bases, with 8 bases left in between. Germline V gene data show CDR1 as SGHTA and CDR2 as FQGNSA. The CDR3 region is CASSPRPNQPQHF. The DNA for the CDR3 is TGTGCCAGCAGCCCCCGGCCCAATCAGCCCCAGCATTTT.

This clonotype came up a few times. The rearrangement joins TRBV4-2 to TRBJ2-7; TRBD2 agrees at 11 bases. The CDR3 length is 15 residues. CDR1 and CDR2 (germline): LGHNA, YNFKEQ. V trimming: 5 bases; J trimming: 5 bases; junction bases outside the gene matches: 8. CDR3 coding DNA: TGTGCCAGCAGCTCCGGGACTAGCGGTTTAGACGAGCAGTACTTC. This gives the protein CASSSGTSGLDEQYF.